This TCR beta chain appears in the sequencing data of a study of cytomegalovirus exposure and HLA in healthy donors. The germline V gene encodes CDR1 SGHDN and CDR2 FVKESK. This CDR3 region has 15 residues. The junction had 10 bases not matched to a gene; V was cut back by 9 bases and J by 0 bases. Researchers ran the PCR with 60 Vbeta and 13 Jbeta primers. The assay was immunoSEQ multiplex PCR, and TCRdb's table has in-frame clones only and misses some. The table includes under 200,000 clones, about 75% detected once. The clonotype was recovered from a man aged 18 to 35 in good health and CMV-seronegative. The sample consisted of PBMCs. This chain links TRBV14 with TRBJ2-5; TRBD2 matches 7 bases. The CDR3 bases are TGTGCCAGAAGGGGAGGGGACTCTAACCAAGAGACCCAGTACTTC. It yields the protein CARRGGDSNQETQYF.